The source of this T cell receptor (beta chain) is a study of long-term antiretroviral therapy in people with HIV. At the survey level, the v3.0 immunoSEQ assay was run. TCRdb's copy holds only in-frame clones and misses some; the assay was immunoSEQ multiplex PCR. The sample consists of around 9,600 clones, around 77% of them appearing once. V dropped 7 bases and J dropped 0 bases, with 16 bases sitting between them. This CDR3 has 16 amino acids. Germline CDR1 LNHDA, CDR2 SQIVND (reference sequence). This clonotype was sampled from a man in his thirties or forties with HIV. The sequences come from unsorted PBMCs, collected 0.4 years before starting antiretroviral therapy. The J gene is TRBJ2-1, the V gene TRBV19; D not certain. The DNA for the CDR3 is TGTGCCAGTACCGTGGGTGGACCCTTCTCCTACAATGAGCAGTTCTTC. Protein: CASTVGGPFSYNEQFF.